The 18 T cell receptor beta chains below all came from one sample that was sequenced in a study of PD-1 blockade in mismatch repair-deficient tumors. Method: immunoSEQ multiplex PCR; TCRdb's copy keeps in-frame clones and lacks some. The data contain about 79,000 clones, 65% to 85% of them singletons. The sample was peripheral blood, taken 44 weeks after starting pembrolizumab. These receptors all come from an adult with mismatch repair-deficient cancer.

This chain connects TRBV28 to TRBJ1-4; D is uncertain. Germline V CDR1 and CDR2: MDHEN, SYDVKM. The V end was cut by 2 bases, the J end by 0 bases, with 4 bases between. This CDR3 has 14 residues. The CDR3 reads CASSLQATNEKLFF. The CDR3 nucleotides are TGTGCCAGCAGTTTACAGGCAACTAATGAAAAACTGTTTTTT.

The chain recombines TRBV18 with TRBJ2-5; 9 bases are a match to TRBD2. From germline, CDR1 is KGHSH and CDR2 LQKENI. The CDR3 contains 15 residues. V lost 0 bases and J lost 2; bases outside the gene matches: 1. DNA of the CDR3: TGTGCCAGCTCACCACCTCTAGCGGGGCAAGAGACCCAGTACTTC. It specifies CASSPPLAGQETQYF.

The chain links TRBV11-2 to TRBJ2-1; 7 bases fit TRBD1. CDR3 length: 13 residues. The germline CDR1 and CDR2 sequences are SGHAT and FQNNGV. V dropped 3 bases and J dropped 9; count of bases not matched to a gene: 5. The CDR3 DNA reads as TGTGCCAGCAGCTTGATACAGGGGTCTGAGCAGTTCTTC. Translating it yields CASSLIQGSEQFF.

CDR3 region: CASSLDRTGRGAFF. As DNA, the CDR3 is TGTGCCAGCAGCTTGGATAGGACAGGGAGAGGAGCTTTCTTT. This chain links TRBV5-6 with TRBJ1-1; 8 nucleotides align to TRBD1. The germline V gene encodes CDR1 SGHDT and CDR2 YYEEEE. This CDR3 comprises 14 residues. With V trimmed by 0 bases and J by 10 bases, 8 bases remained unmatched.

This chain uses TRBV7-8 with TRBJ2-7, with unresolved D. Per germline, CDR1 SGHVS and CDR2 FQNEAQ. Trimming took off 3 bases at V and 0 bases at J, with 15 bases between the two ends. CDR3 size: 16 residues. The CDR3 is CASSFFSGRSSYEQYF. The CDR3, as DNA: TGTGCCAGCAGCTTTTTCTCAGGCAGGAGCTCCTACGAGCAGTACTTC.

About this clone itself: Germline is not matched at one junction end, which may reflect a read error. The chain recombines TRBV7-7 with TRBJ2-1; D uncertain. The CDR3 runs 13 residues. The V gene's germline CDR1 is SSHAT and CDR2 FNYEAQ (reference sequence). The CDR3 sequence is CASSPSSYNEQFF. The DNA of the CDR3 is TGTGCTAGCAGCCCAAGTTCCTACAATGAGCAGTTCTTC.

The chain is built from TRBV27 and TRBJ2-1, with D possibly matching TRBD2 (5 bases). Trimming left V 2 bases short and J 6 bases short, with 11 bases between. The length of the CDR3 is 14 residues. Germline CDR1 MNHEY, CDR2 SMNVEV (reference sequence). The CDR3 reads CASSLAGATNEQFF. In DNA form, the CDR3 reads TGTGCCAGCAGTTTAGCGGGCGCGACCAATGAGCAGTTCTTC.

The gene calls are TRBV7-2 and TRBJ2-7; D ambiguous. In germline, CDR1 is SGHTA, CDR2 FQGNSA. This CDR3 has 14 amino acids. Trimming removed 1 base from V and 2 bases from J, with 9 bases in between. The CDR3 bases are TGTGCCAGCAGCTTAGACCCAGCTCCCTACGAGCAGTACTTC. Its translation is CASSLDPAPYEQYF.

The chain carries TRBV6-5 and TRBJ2-1; tentative D call: TRBD2 (5 bases). The CDR3 is 15 residues long. Germline CDR1 MNHEY, CDR2 SVGAGI. V lost 4 bases to trimming and J lost 6 bases, with 16 bases between them. This chain's CDR3 is CASSSGLRGINEQFF. The CDR3 DNA reads as TGTGCCAGCAGTTCCGGACTCCGAGGGATCAATGAGCAGTTCTTC.

The rearrangement joins TRBV6-5 to TRBJ1-3; 10 bases line up with TRBD1. The CDR3 has 15 amino acids. Germline values: CDR1 MNHEY, CDR2 SVGAGI. V trimming: 6 bases; J trimming: 3 bases; junction bases outside the gene matches: 5. The CDR3 loop reads CASSATGGLGNTIYF. For the CDR3, the DNA is TGTGCCAGCAGCGCGACAGGGGGCCTTGGAAACACCATATATTTT.

V and J are TRBV18 and TRBJ2-5, with TRBD2 identical over 9 bases. Germline trimming cut 0 bases from V and 5 bases from J; bases unmatched to any gene: 4. CDR1 and CDR2 (germline): KGHSH, LQKENI. The CDR3 is 15 residues long. CDR3 sequence (DNA): TGTGCCAGCTCACCACCGTCGCGGGGGGGGGAGACCCAGTACTTC. This encodes CASSPPSRGGETQYF.

V and J are TRBV5-6 and TRBJ2-1, with TRBD2 matching over 7 bases. Germline trimming cut 0 bases from V and 3 bases from J; bases unmatched to any gene: 3. The CDR3 loop spans 15 amino acids. Germline loops: CDR1 SGHDT, CDR2 YYEEEE. CDR3 amino acids: CASSLERGNYNEQFF. The CDR3 DNA sequence: TGTGCCAGCAGCTTGGAGCGGGGTAACTACAATGAGCAGTTCTTC.

V gene TRBV11-2 combines with J gene TRBJ2-1; unclear D gene. This CDR3 is built from 13 residues. CDR1 and CDR2 (germline): SGHAT, FQNNGV. V gave up 1 base and J gave up 8 bases, with 9 bases separating them. CDR3 nucleotides: TGTGCCAGCAGCTTAGTGTGCGGCTATGAGCAGTTCTTC. This codes for CASSLVCGYEQFF.

The V call is TRBV5-8, the J call TRBJ1-1; 9 nucleotides align to TRBD1. Germline V CDR1 and CDR2: SGHTS, YDEGEE. The CDR3 extends over 16 amino acids. V gave up 4 bases and J gave up 9 bases; unmatched junction bases: 16. The CDR3 spells CASSKRTGAPPGKAFF. The CDR3 region has the DNA TGTGCCAGCAGCAAAAGGACAGGGGCCCCGCCCGGAAAAGCTTTCTTT.

This clone has a single count. Compared with germline, one end of the junction differs, possibly owing to a read error. The chain carries TRBV15 and TRBJ2-1, with D maybe TRBD2 (6 bases). This CDR3 comprises 12 residues. Germline CDR1 and CDR2: LNHNV and YYDKDF (reference sequence). The CDR3 here is CATGRLESEQFF. The CDR3 region has the DNA TGTGCCACCGGCAGACTAGAATCTGAGCAGTTCTTC.

V and J are TRBV7-9 and TRBJ2-5; perhaps D is TRBD1 or TRBD2 (6 bases each). This CDR3 is built from 13 residues. Trimming removed 2 bases at V and 5 bases at J, with 9 bases between. Germline CDR1 and CDR2: SEHNR and FQNEAQ (reference sequence). The CDR3 DNA sequence: TGTGCCAGCAGCTTAAAGGGGGGCGAGACCCAGTACTTC. It is translated as CASSLKGGETQYF.

The chain joins TRBV11-2 to TRBJ1-1, with TRBD1 matching over 8 bases. In germline, CDR1 is SGHAT, CDR2 FQNNGV. The CDR3 is made up of 13 amino acids. V shed 4 bases and J 4 bases; nucleotides not matched to a gene: 2. The CDR3 here is CASSSDRGTEAFF. The DNA for the CDR3 is TGTGCCAGCAGCTCCGACAGGGGCACTGAAGCTTTCTTT.

The rearrangement joins TRBV6-5 to TRBJ2-7, with 11 bases matching TRBD2. The CDR3 is made up of 15 amino acids. V gave up 8 bases and J gave up 3 bases; unmatched junction bases: 9. Germline V gene data show CDR1 as MNHEY and CDR2 as SVGAGI. The CDR3 is CASRSDLAGGYEQYF. CDR3 DNA sequence: TGTGCCAGCCGATCCGATCTAGCGGGAGGCTACGAGCAGTACTTC.